Shown below are 15 T cell receptor beta chains from a single sample sequenced in a study of cytomegalovirus exposure and HLA in healthy donors. Both 60 Vbeta primers and 13 Jbeta primers went into the PCR. Method: immunoSEQ multiplex PCR; TCRdb's copy keeps in-frame clones and lacks some. The table records about 110,000 clones, about 80% of them present only once. Specimen: PBMCs. The receptors originated from a woman aged 45-60 years in good health and CMV-seropositive.

This chain links TRBV7-6 with TRBJ1-4; D is undetermined. CDR1 and CDR2 (germline): SGHVS, FNYEAQ. This CDR3 has 14 residues. Trimming cost V 4 bases and J 5 bases, with 11 bases left between them. The CDR3 DNA is TGTGCCAGCAGCTCCATGGGAGGGAATGAAAAACTGTTTTTT. Its translation: CASSSMGGNEKLFF.

The V and J genes are TRBV6-5 and TRBJ2-7; possibly TRBD2 for D (7 bases). Germline lookup yields CDR1 MNHEY and CDR2 SVGAGI. V lost 10 bases, J lost 7 bases, and 23 bases lay in between. This CDR3 is 14 amino acids long. The CDR3 sequence is CATWEGGAPLEQYF. In DNA form, the CDR3 reads TGTGCCACTTGGGAGGGGGGGGCCCCTTTGGAGCAGTACTTC.

This clone was seen a handful of times. The chain is built from TRBV11-2 and TRBJ1-2; 8 positions match TRBD1. CDR1 is SGHAT and CDR2 is FQNNGV in the germline V gene. V dropped 2 bases and J dropped 4; count of bases not matched to a gene: 9. This CDR3 contains 16 residues. CDR3 sequence reads: CASSLIRPTGGYGYTF. For the CDR3, the DNA is TGTGCCAGCAGCTTAATACGACCAACAGGGGGCTATGGCTACACCTTC. Full variable domain (rest looked up from reference TRBV11-2 and TRBJ1-2): EAGVAQSPRYKIIEKRQSVAFWCNPISGHATLYWYQQILGQGPKLLIQFQNNGVVDDSQLPKDRFSAERLKGVDSTLKIQPAKLEDSAVYLCASSLIRPTGGYGYTFGSGTRLTVV.

The V and J genes are TRBV19 and TRBJ1-2; tentatively, D is TRBD1 (6 bases). Per germline, CDR1 LNHDA and CDR2 SQIVND (reference sequence). V lost 4 bases to trimming and J lost 4 bases, with 22 bases between them. The CDR3 has 17 residues. The CDR3, as DNA: TGTGCCAGTAGTACCGACCCGACAGGCCCAGTTTCCTATGGCTACACCTTC. Encoded protein: CASSTDPTGPVSYGYTF. The full variable domain, in which reference TRBV19 and TRBJ1-2 provide the parts outside the CDR3, is DGGITQSPKYLFRKEGQNVTLSCEQNLNHDAMYWYRQDPGQGLRLIYYSQIVNDFQKGDIAEGYSVSREKKESFPLTVTSAQKNPTAFYLCASSTDPTGPVSYGYTFGSGTRLTVV.

The chain joins TRBV18 to TRBJ1-1; a weak D match, TRBD1 (6 bases). The CDR3 loop spans 13 amino acids. Trimming left V 6 bases short and J 5 bases short, with 13 bases between. Germline V gives CDR1 KGHSH, CDR2 LQKENI. This CDR3 reads CASSEGGQTEAFF. The CDR3 region has the DNA TGTGCCAGCTCGGAGGGGGGGCAGACTGAAGCTTTCTTT. Variable domain in full (rest from reference TRBV18 and TRBJ1-1): NAGVMQNPRHLVRRRGQEARLRCSPMKGHSHVYWYRQLPEEGLKFMVYLQKENIIDESGMPKERFSAEFPKEGPSILRIQQVVRGDSAAYFCASSEGGQTEAFFGQGTRLTVV.

A single count supports this clone. The chain employs TRBV7-2 and TRBJ2-3; TRBD2 is a possible D gene (7 bases). V gave up 1 base and J gave up 2 bases, with 13 bases separating them. Per germline, CDR1 SGHTA and CDR2 FQGNSA. The CDR3 consists of 16 residues. The CDR3 bases are TGTGCCAGCAGCTTAGTGGAGGGGGGGGCCACAGATACGCAGTATTTT. Protein sequence: CASSLVEGGATDTQYF.

V gene TRBV10-3 combines with J gene TRBJ2-3; 9 bases map to TRBD2. Looked up from germline, CDR1 is ENHRY and CDR2 is SYGVKD. The CDR3 sequence is 15 residues long. J was trimmed by 2 bases and V by 7 bases; bases with no gene match: 7. CDR3 loop: CAIKGSSGATDTQYF. The CDR3 DNA reads TGTGCCATCAAAGGGTCTAGCGGGGCCACAGATACGCAGTATTTT.

The chain links TRBV5-4 to TRBJ2-3, with 10 bases identical to TRBD2. CDR3 length: 18 amino acids. CDR1 and CDR2 from the germline V gene are SGHNT and YYREEE (reference sequence). V trimming: 2 bases; J trimming: 4 bases; junction bases outside the gene matches: 13. The CDR3: CASSLGSSGGAGADTQYF. In nucleotides, the CDR3 is TGTGCCAGCAGCTTAGGATCCAGCGGGGGGGCCGGGGCAGATACGCAGTATTTT.

This clone appeared a few times. CDR3 sequence (DNA): TGTGCCAGCAGCTTGGGGACTAGCGGGAACACCGGGGAGCTGTTTTTT. Translation: CASSLGTSGNTGELFF. The chain is built from TRBV5-4 and TRBJ2-2, with 10 bases aligning to TRBD2. This CDR3 is built from 16 residues. CDR1 is SGHNT and CDR2 is YYREEE in the germline V gene (reference sequence). V dropped 0 bases and J dropped 1; count of bases not matched to a gene: 0.

This clone was seen a few times. The chain couples TRBV7-8 to TRBJ1-3, with D perhaps matching TRBD1 (6 bases). V gave up 2 bases and J gave up 1 base, with 9 bases separating them. The CDR3 contains 15 residues. Germline CDR1 and CDR2: SGHVS and FQNEAQ. The CDR3 loop reads CASSLRGQSGNTIYF. The CDR3 DNA is TGTGCCAGCAGCTTACGCGGACAGTCTGGAAACACCATATATTTT.

The chain employs TRBV13 and TRBJ1-1; D possibly corresponds to TRBD1 (5 bases). Trimming shortened V by 6 bases and J by 7 bases, and 18 bases separated the two germline ends. Per germline, CDR1 PRHDT and CDR2 FYEKMQ (reference sequence). The CDR3 is 14 residues long. The CDR3 DNA reads as TGTGCCAGCAGTATCGAGACAGCAGGGCTTGAAGCTTTCTTT. Residues: CASSIETAGLEAFF.

The rearrangement joins TRBV5-1 to TRBJ2-3; D is undetermined. The CDR3 length is 15 residues. The germline V gene encodes CDR1 SGHRS and CDR2 YFSETQ. V was clipped by 0 bases and J by 2 bases, with 10 bases between them. The CDR3 spells CASSLGTGFTDTQYF. The CDR3 DNA reads as TGCGCCAGCAGCTTGGGAACCGGGTTCACAGATACGCAGTATTTT.

This rearrangement joins TRBV7-3 to TRBJ1-6; D ambiguous. The germline V gene encodes CDR1 SGHTA and CDR2 FQGTGA. Trimming removed 4 bases at V and 2 bases at J, with 12 bases between. The CDR3 consists of 16 residues. The CDR3 loop is CASSSSPPAYNSPLHF. CDR3 coding DNA: TGTGCCAGCAGCTCCTCCCCCCCCGCCTATAATTCACCCCTCCACTTT. Based on the CDR3 plus reference TRBV7-3 and TRBJ1-6, the full variable domain is GAGVSQTPSNKVTEKGKYVELRCDPISGHTALYWYRQSLGQGPEFLIYFQGTGAADDSGLPNDRFFAVRPEGSVSTLKIQRTERGDSAVYLCASSSSPPAYNSPLHFGNGTRLTVT.

The table lists this clone with a few counts. This sequence joins TRBV4-2 and TRBJ1-2; TRBD1 might be the D (5 bases). The CDR3 contains 16 residues. The ends were cut back, 1 base at V and 6 bases at J, with 18 bases in the middle. Germline CDR1 and CDR2: LGHNA and YNFKEQ. CDR3 in DNA: TGTGCCAGCAGCCAAGTGGGGCAGCTATTAGACCATGGCTACACCTTC. Translation: CASSQVGQLLDHGYTF.

The gene calls are TRBV4-1 and TRBJ1-2; D possibly corresponds to TRBD1 (5 bases). Germline CDR1 reads MGHRA; CDR2 reads YSYEKL. With 7 bases removed from V and 8 bases from J, the gap between germline ends came to 14 bases. The CDR3 is made up of 12 amino acids. CDR3 sequence reads: CASKGVLGGYTF. The DNA for the CDR3 is TGCGCCAGCAAAGGGGTGCTGGGGGGCTACACCTTC.